These T cell receptor beta chains were read from a single sample in a study of identical twins. TCRdb fed the 5' RACE reads into MiXCR, producing one record per CDR3 protein. The repertoire consists of approximately 1.8 million distinct CDR3 sequences, with about 30% occurring once and the leading ten covering roughly 0.3%. The sequencing input was cord blood. These receptors all come from a newborn girl in good health. CDR3s include the opening cysteine and the closing phenylalanine or tryptophan. The D gene is left open where the match is weak. Size is omitted from some rows. Given values are once, few, many or a class for expanded clones.

TRBV7-2	16	TRBD2	-	TRBJ2-1	CASNFSPGLSYNEQFF
TRBV28	15	-	-	TRBJ1-4	CASSRGLGTNEKLFF
TRBV29-1	14	-	few	-	CSVGGGQVVYEQYF
TRBV13	15	-	few	TRBJ2-1	CASSLVQGTYNEQFF
TRBV3-1	14	-	-	TRBJ1-6	CASSQAGGHSPLHF
TRBV24-1	12	-	-	TRBJ2-3	CATSSTESTQYF
TRBV4-2	16	-	few	TRBJ1-5	CASSQDVGYSNQPQHF
TRBV4-1	16	-	many	TRBJ1-2	CASSQRAGLSNYGYTF
TRBV11-2	15	-	-	TRBJ2-7	CASSLGASPYNEQYF
TRBV20-1	17	-	-	TRBJ2-5	CSARDHFKRLGGETQYF
TRBV6-1	15	TRBD2	once	TRBJ2-7	CASSVGSGRSYELYF
TRBV28	17	TRBD2	once	TRBJ2-5	CASSLPGLAGHWNEQYF
TRBV27	16	-	-	TRBJ2-3	CASSLRLLKSTDTQYF
TRBV4-2	17	-	-	TRBJ1-1	CASSQVGDRGPETEAFF
TRBV4-1	17	TRBD2	many	TRBJ2-1	CASSQGLAGGPYNEQFF
TRBV4-2	14	-	few	TRBJ1-2	CASSPPAGVYGYTF
TRBV7-2	15	TRBD1	-	TRBJ1-5	CASSSDRALGQPQHF
TRBV21-1	17	-	-	TRBJ2-1	CASSKVGLAGGHNEQFF
TRBV20-1	13	-	few	TRBJ2-1	CSASYTSLHEQFF
TRBV5-1	15	TRBD2	-	TRBJ2-1	CASSFLAGGPDEQFF
TRBV5-4	16	-	few	TRBJ2-3	CASSVATGSSTDTQYF
TRBV7-9	16	-	few	TRBJ2-1	CASSLVIGGSYNEQFF
TRBV12-3/TRBV12-4	14	TRBD1	-	TRBJ2-2	CASSRGQGTGELFF
TRBV11-3	14	-	-	TRBJ2-5	CASSTADGQETQYF
TRBV12-3/TRBV12-4	11	-	many	TRBJ2-7	CASSSSREQYF
TRBV5-1	14	-	-	TRBJ1-1	CASSSFDRRTEAFF
TRBV5-6	15	TRBD1	-	TRBJ2-3	CASSLDRDNTDTQYF
TRBV7-6	17	-	few	TRBJ2-1	CASSLEVGSSFYNEQFF
TRBV10-3	16	TRBD2	-	TRBJ2-1	CAISLTSGATGGEQFF
TRBV15	14	TRBD1	-	TRBJ2-7	CATSGTVTYGEQYF
TRBV6-6	14	-	-	TRBJ1-1	CASSDQTAPHEAFF
TRBV28	14	TRBD1	once	TRBJ1-2	CASSLLDLGGGYTF
TRBV6-1	14	TRBD1	-	TRBJ2-4	CASSERRQGNIQYF
TRBV4-1	17	TRBD2	-	TRBJ2-2	CASSQKPLAGGTGELFF
TRBV5-1	16	-	-	TRBJ2-7	CASSFSGRSGGYEQYF
TRBV20-1	12	-	-	-	CSARGGGTEQYF
TRBV7-2	15	-	once	TRBJ1-2	CASSLRGPGNYGYTF
TRBV18	15	-	few	TRBJ1-1	CASSPDRSMNTEAFF
TRBV28	15	-	-	TRBJ2-1	CASSWTDRSYNEQFF
TRBV4-2	17	TRBD2	-	TRBJ2-7	CASSPRLAGGDIYEQYF
TRBV6-1	15	-	-	TRBJ1-1	CASSSTGREFTEAFF
TRBV9	15	-	many	TRBJ1-2	CASSRGDNLNYGYTF
TRBV20-1	13	TRBD1	-	TRBJ1-5	CSARDRDSQPQHF
TRBV4-2	14	-	few	TRBJ1-1	CASSQDLVNTEAFF
TRBV12-3/TRBV12-4	18	TRBD2	few	TRBJ2-7	CASSSLPGLAGGPYEQYF
TRBV30	13	TRBD1	-	TRBJ1-5	CAWRDRFNQPQHF